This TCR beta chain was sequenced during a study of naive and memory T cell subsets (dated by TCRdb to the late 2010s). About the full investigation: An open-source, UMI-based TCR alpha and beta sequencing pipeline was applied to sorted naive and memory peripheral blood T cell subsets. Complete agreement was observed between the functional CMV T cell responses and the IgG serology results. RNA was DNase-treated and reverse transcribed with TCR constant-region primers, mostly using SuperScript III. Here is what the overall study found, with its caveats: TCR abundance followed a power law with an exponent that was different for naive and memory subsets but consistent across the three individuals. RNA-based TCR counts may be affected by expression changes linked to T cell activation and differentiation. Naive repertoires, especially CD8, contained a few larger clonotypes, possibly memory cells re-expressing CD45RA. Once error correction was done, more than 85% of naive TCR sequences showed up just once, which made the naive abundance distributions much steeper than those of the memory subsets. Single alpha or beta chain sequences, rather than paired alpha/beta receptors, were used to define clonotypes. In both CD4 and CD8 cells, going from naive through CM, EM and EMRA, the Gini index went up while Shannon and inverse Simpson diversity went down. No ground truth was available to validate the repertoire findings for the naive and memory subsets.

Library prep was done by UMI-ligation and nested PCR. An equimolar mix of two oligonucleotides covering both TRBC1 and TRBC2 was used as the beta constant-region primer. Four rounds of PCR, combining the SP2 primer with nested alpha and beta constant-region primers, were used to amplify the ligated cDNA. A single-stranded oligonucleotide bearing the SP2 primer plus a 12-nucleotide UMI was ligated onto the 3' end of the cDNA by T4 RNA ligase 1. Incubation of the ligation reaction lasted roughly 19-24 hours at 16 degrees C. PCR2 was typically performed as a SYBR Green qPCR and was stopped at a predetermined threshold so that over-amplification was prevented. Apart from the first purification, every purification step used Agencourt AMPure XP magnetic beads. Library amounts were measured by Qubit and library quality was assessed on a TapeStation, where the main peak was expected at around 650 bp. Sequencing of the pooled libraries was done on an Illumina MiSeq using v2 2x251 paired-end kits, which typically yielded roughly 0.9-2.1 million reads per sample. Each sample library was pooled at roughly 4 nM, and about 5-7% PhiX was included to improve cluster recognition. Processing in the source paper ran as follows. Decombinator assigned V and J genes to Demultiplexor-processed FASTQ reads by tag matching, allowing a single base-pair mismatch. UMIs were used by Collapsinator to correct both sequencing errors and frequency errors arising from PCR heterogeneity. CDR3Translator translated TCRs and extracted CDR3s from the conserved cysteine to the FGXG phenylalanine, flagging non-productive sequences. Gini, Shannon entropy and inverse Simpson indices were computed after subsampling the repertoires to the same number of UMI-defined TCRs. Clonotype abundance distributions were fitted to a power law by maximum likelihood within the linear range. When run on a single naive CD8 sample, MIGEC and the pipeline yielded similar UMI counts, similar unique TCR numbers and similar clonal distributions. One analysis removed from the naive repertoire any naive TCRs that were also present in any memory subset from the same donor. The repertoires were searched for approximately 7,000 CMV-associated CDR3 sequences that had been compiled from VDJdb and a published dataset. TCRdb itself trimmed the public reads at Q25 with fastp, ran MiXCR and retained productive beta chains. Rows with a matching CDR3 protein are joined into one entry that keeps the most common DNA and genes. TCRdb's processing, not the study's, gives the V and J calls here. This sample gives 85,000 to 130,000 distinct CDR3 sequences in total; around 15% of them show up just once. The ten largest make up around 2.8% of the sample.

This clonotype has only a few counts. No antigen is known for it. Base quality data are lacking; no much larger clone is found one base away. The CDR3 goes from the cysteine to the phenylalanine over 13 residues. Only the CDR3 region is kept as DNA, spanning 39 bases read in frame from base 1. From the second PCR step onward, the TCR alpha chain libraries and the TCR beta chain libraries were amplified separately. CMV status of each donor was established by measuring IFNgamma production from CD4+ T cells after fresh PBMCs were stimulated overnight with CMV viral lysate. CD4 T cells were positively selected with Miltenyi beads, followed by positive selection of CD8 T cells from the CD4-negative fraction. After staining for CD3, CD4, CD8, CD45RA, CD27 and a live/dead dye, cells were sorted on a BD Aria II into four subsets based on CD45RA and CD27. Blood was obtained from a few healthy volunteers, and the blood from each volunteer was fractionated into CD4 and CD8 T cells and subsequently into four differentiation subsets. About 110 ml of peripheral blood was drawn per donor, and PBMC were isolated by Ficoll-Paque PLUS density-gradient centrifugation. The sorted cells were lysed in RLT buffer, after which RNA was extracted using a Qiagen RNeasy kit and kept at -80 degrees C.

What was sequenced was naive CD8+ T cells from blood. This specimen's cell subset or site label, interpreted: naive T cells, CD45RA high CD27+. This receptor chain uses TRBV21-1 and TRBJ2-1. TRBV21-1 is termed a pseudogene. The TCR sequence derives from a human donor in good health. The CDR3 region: CASNAGPTFEQFF. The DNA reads TGTGCCAGCAATGCCGGACCAACATTTGAGCAGTTCTTC.